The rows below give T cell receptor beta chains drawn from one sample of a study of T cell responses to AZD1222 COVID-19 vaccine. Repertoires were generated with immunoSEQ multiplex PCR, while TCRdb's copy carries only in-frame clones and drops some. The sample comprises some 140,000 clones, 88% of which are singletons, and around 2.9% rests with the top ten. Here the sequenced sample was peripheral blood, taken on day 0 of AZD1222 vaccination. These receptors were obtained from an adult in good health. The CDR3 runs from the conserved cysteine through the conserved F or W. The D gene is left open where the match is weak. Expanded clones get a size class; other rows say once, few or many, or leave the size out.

cdr3_aa: CASSQVTGGEMTDTQYF
cdr3_nt: TGCGCCAGCAGCCAAGTCACAGGGGGAGAGATGACAGATACGCAGTATTTT
j_call: TRBJ2-3
cdr3_length: 17
v_call: TRBV4-3
clone_size: NA
d_call: TRBD1

cdr3_aa: CASSLTGVQETQYF
cdr3_nt: TGTGCCAGCAGCCTGACAGGGGTCCAAGAGACCCAGTACTTC
j_call: TRBJ2-5
cdr3_length: 14
v_call: TRBV6-5
clone_size: NA
d_call: TRBD1

cdr3_aa: CASSVRQGGETQYF
cdr3_nt: TGTGCCAGCAGCGTTCGACAGGGAGGCGAGACCCAGTACTTC
j_call: TRBJ2-5
cdr3_length: 14
v_call: TRBV4-2
clone_size: NA
d_call: NA

cdr3_aa: CASSPTIPAEAFF
cdr3_nt: TGTGCCAGCTCACCAACAATACCCGCTGAAGCTTTCTTT
j_call: TRBJ1-1
cdr3_length: 13
v_call: TRBV18
clone_size: NA
d_call: NA

cdr3_aa: CASSQTGLSGNTIYF
cdr3_nt: TGTGCCAGCAGCCAAACAGGGTTATCTGGAAACACCATATATTTT
j_call: TRBJ1-3
cdr3_length: 15
v_call: TRBV3-1/TRBV3-2
clone_size: NA
d_call: NA

cdr3_aa: CASSLDTGGGLREQYF
cdr3_nt: TGTGCCAGCAGCTTGGATACAGGGGGCGGACTCCGCGAGCAGTACTTC
j_call: TRBJ2-7
cdr3_length: 16
v_call: TRBV7-2
clone_size: NA
d_call: TRBD1

cdr3_aa: CASSLEGGLSTEAFF
cdr3_nt: TGTGCCAGCAGCTTAGAGGGGGGGCTAAGCACTGAAGCTTTCTTT
j_call: TRBJ1-1
cdr3_length: 15
v_call: TRBV7-9
clone_size: NA
d_call: NA

cdr3_aa: CASSQDRQGAYNTIYF
cdr3_nt: TGCGCCAGCAGCCAAGATAGGCAGGGGGCGTACAACACCATATATTTT
j_call: TRBJ1-3
cdr3_length: 16
v_call: TRBV4-3
clone_size: few
d_call: TRBD1

cdr3_aa: CASSILQGSNYGYTF
cdr3_nt: TGTGCCAGTAGTATATTACAGGGCTCCAACTATGGCTACACCTTC
j_call: TRBJ1-2
cdr3_length: 15
v_call: TRBV19
clone_size: NA
d_call: NA

cdr3_aa: CASSGRGGHYPTGELFF
cdr3_nt: TGTGCCAGCAGCGGACGGGGGGGCCACTATCCCACCGGGGAGCTGTTTTTT
j_call: TRBJ2-2
cdr3_length: 17
v_call: TRBV9
clone_size: NA
d_call: TRBD2

cdr3_aa: CASTKRETGELFF
cdr3_nt: TGTGCCAGCACCAAAAGGGAGACCGGGGAGCTGTTTTTT
j_call: TRBJ2-2
cdr3_length: 13
v_call: TRBV12-3/TRBV12-4
clone_size: NA
d_call: NA

cdr3_aa: CASSLTGRTEAFF
cdr3_nt: TGTGCCAGCAGTTTAACGGGGCGTACTGAAGCTTTCTTT
j_call: TRBJ1-1
cdr3_length: 13
v_call: TRBV27
clone_size: NA
d_call: NA

cdr3_aa: CSVASSNEKLFF
cdr3_nt: TGCAGCGTTGCAAGTAGTAATGAAAAACTGTTTTTT
j_call: TRBJ1-4
cdr3_length: 12
v_call: TRBV29-1
clone_size: NA
d_call: NA

cdr3_aa: CATSSQGYNQPQHF
cdr3_nt: TGTGCCACCAGTTCCCAGGGTTACAATCAGCCCCAGCATTTT
j_call: TRBJ1-5
cdr3_length: 14
v_call: TRBV24-1
clone_size: NA
d_call: NA

cdr3_aa: CASSLRMSGYTEAFF
cdr3_nt: TGTGCCAGCAGCTTGAGGATGAGTGGTTACACTGAAGCTTTCTTT
j_call: TRBJ1-1
cdr3_length: 15
v_call: TRBV5-6
clone_size: NA
d_call: NA

cdr3_aa: CASSRRTDTQYF
cdr3_nt: TGTGCCAGTAGCCGACGAACAGATACGCAGTATTTT
j_call: TRBJ2-3
cdr3_length: 12
v_call: TRBV19
clone_size: NA
d_call: NA

cdr3_aa: CAIISGEHSNQPQHF
cdr3_nt: TGTGCCATCATTTCGGGCGAGCATAGCAATCAGCCCCAGCATTTT
j_call: TRBJ1-5
cdr3_length: 15
v_call: TRBV10-3
clone_size: NA
d_call: NA

cdr3_aa: CASIRTGGLSYEQYF
cdr3_nt: TGTGCCAGCATCCGGACAGGGGGATTGTCCTACGAGCAGTACTTC
j_call: TRBJ2-7
cdr3_length: 15
v_call: TRBV7-9
clone_size: NA
d_call: TRBD1

cdr3_aa: CASNLRRGGPLHF
cdr3_nt: TGTGCCAGCAACTTAAGGAGGGGCGGACCCCTCCACTTT
j_call: TRBJ1-6
cdr3_length: 13
v_call: TRBV6-5
clone_size: NA
d_call: NA

cdr3_aa: CASMRTSGYSDTQYF
cdr3_nt: TGCGCCAGCATGAGGACTAGCGGGTACTCAGATACGCAGTATTTT
j_call: TRBJ2-3
cdr3_length: 15
v_call: TRBV5-1
clone_size: NA
d_call: TRBD2

cdr3_aa: CAGSGQPNTEAFF
cdr3_nt: TGTGCCGGGTCAGGACAGCCGAACACTGAAGCTTTCTTT
j_call: TRBJ1-1
cdr3_length: 13
v_call: TRBV2
clone_size: NA
d_call: NA

cdr3_aa: CASSVATGELFF
cdr3_nt: TGTGCCAGCAGCGTAGCCACCGGGGAGCTGTTTTTT
j_call: TRBJ2-2
cdr3_length: 12
v_call: TRBV9
clone_size: NA
d_call: NA

cdr3_aa: CASSLRGANNEQFF
cdr3_nt: TGTGCCAGCAGCCTCCGGGGGGCCAACAATGAGCAGTTCTTC
j_call: TRBJ2-1
cdr3_length: 14
v_call: TRBV5-4
clone_size: NA
d_call: NA

cdr3_aa: CASIPSRDRAYEQYF
cdr3_nt: TGTGCCAGCATTCCTTCCCGGGACAGGGCGTACGAGCAGTACTTC
j_call: TRBJ2-7
cdr3_length: 15
v_call: TRBV28
clone_size: NA
d_call: TRBD1

cdr3_aa: CASSPVYMGNQPQHF
cdr3_nt: TGTGCCAGCAGCCCCGTCTACATGGGCAATCAGCCCCAGCATTTT
j_call: TRBJ1-5
cdr3_length: 15
v_call: TRBV7-2
clone_size: NA
d_call: NA

cdr3_aa: CATSRQGKGEQYF
cdr3_nt: TGTGCCACCAGCAGACAGGGGAAGGGCGAGCAGTACTTC
j_call: TRBJ2-7
cdr3_length: 13
v_call: TRBV15
clone_size: NA
d_call: NA

cdr3_aa: CASSPGGSYEQYF
cdr3_nt: TGTGCCAGCAGCCCCGGTGGGTCCTACGAGCAGTACTTC
j_call: TRBJ2-7
cdr3_length: 13
v_call: TRBV6-2/TRBV6-3
clone_size: NA
d_call: NA

cdr3_aa: CASSLAQGTEAFF
cdr3_nt: TGTGCCAGCAGCTTAGCGCAAGGCACTGAAGCTTTCTTT
j_call: TRBJ1-1
cdr3_length: 13
v_call: TRBV7-9
clone_size: few
d_call: NA

cdr3_aa: CATRGGGNQPQHF
cdr3_nt: TGTGCGACGCGCGGGGGTGGCAATCAGCCCCAGCATTTT
j_call: TRBJ1-5
cdr3_length: 13
v_call: TRBV6-5
clone_size: NA
d_call: NA

cdr3_aa: CASGQFLGQFF
cdr3_nt: TGCGCCAGCGGGCAATTTCTTGGTCAGTTCTTC
j_call: TRBJ2-1
cdr3_length: 11
v_call: TRBV10-2
clone_size: once
d_call: NA

cdr3_aa: CASSISGPNYEQYF
cdr3_nt: TGTGCCAGTAGTATATCAGGGCCCAACTACGAGCAGTACTTC
j_call: TRBJ2-7
cdr3_length: 14
v_call: TRBV19
clone_size: NA
d_call: NA

cdr3_aa: CASSLVSSRGPPDTQYF
cdr3_nt: TGTGCCAGCAGCTTAGTTTCCAGCAGGGGCCCCCCAGATACGCAGTATTTT
j_call: TRBJ2-3
cdr3_length: 17
v_call: TRBV11-2
clone_size: once
d_call: NA

cdr3_aa: CASSRPPGEWQHF
cdr3_nt: TGTGCCAGCAGTAGGCCGCCTGGAGAGTGGCAGCATTTT
j_call: TRBJ1-5
cdr3_length: 13
v_call: TRBV6-2/TRBV6-3
clone_size: NA
d_call: NA

cdr3_aa: CATGSTSGGGGNEQFF
cdr3_nt: TGTGCCACGGGATCGACTAGCGGGGGAGGAGGGAATGAGCAGTTCTTC
j_call: TRBJ2-1
cdr3_length: 16
v_call: TRBV24-1
clone_size: few
d_call: TRBD2